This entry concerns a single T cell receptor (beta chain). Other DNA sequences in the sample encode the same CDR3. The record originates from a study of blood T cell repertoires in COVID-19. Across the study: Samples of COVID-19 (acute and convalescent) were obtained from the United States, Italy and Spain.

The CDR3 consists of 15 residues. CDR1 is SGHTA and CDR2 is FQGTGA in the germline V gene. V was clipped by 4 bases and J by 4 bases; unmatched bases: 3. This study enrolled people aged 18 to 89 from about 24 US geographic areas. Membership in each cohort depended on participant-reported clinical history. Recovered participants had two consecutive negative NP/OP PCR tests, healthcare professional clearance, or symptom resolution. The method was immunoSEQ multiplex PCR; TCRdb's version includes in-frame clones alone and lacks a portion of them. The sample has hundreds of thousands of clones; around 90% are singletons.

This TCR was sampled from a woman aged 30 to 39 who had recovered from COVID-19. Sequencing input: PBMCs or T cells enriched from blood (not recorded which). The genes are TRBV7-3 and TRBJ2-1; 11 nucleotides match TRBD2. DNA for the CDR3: TGTGCCAGCAGCTCCTTAGCGGGGGGGTACAATGAGCAGTTCTTC. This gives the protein CASSSLAGGYNEQFF.